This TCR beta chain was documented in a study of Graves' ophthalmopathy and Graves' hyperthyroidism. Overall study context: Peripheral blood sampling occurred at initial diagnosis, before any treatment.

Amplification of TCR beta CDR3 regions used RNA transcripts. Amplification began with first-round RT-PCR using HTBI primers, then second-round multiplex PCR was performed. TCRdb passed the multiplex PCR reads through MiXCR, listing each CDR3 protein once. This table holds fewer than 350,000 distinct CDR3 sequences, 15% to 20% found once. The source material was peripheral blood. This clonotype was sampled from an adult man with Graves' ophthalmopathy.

CDR3 DNA: TGTGCCAGCGGGACTGCTGGACAGGGGGCTTATCAGCCCCAGCATTTT. Translated, it gives CASGTAGQGAYQPQHF. This chain links TRBV12-3 or TRBV12-4 with TRBJ1-5; 11 bases fit TRBD1. The CDR3 is made up of 16 amino acids. V dropped 8 bases and J dropped 5; count of bases not matched to a gene: 11.